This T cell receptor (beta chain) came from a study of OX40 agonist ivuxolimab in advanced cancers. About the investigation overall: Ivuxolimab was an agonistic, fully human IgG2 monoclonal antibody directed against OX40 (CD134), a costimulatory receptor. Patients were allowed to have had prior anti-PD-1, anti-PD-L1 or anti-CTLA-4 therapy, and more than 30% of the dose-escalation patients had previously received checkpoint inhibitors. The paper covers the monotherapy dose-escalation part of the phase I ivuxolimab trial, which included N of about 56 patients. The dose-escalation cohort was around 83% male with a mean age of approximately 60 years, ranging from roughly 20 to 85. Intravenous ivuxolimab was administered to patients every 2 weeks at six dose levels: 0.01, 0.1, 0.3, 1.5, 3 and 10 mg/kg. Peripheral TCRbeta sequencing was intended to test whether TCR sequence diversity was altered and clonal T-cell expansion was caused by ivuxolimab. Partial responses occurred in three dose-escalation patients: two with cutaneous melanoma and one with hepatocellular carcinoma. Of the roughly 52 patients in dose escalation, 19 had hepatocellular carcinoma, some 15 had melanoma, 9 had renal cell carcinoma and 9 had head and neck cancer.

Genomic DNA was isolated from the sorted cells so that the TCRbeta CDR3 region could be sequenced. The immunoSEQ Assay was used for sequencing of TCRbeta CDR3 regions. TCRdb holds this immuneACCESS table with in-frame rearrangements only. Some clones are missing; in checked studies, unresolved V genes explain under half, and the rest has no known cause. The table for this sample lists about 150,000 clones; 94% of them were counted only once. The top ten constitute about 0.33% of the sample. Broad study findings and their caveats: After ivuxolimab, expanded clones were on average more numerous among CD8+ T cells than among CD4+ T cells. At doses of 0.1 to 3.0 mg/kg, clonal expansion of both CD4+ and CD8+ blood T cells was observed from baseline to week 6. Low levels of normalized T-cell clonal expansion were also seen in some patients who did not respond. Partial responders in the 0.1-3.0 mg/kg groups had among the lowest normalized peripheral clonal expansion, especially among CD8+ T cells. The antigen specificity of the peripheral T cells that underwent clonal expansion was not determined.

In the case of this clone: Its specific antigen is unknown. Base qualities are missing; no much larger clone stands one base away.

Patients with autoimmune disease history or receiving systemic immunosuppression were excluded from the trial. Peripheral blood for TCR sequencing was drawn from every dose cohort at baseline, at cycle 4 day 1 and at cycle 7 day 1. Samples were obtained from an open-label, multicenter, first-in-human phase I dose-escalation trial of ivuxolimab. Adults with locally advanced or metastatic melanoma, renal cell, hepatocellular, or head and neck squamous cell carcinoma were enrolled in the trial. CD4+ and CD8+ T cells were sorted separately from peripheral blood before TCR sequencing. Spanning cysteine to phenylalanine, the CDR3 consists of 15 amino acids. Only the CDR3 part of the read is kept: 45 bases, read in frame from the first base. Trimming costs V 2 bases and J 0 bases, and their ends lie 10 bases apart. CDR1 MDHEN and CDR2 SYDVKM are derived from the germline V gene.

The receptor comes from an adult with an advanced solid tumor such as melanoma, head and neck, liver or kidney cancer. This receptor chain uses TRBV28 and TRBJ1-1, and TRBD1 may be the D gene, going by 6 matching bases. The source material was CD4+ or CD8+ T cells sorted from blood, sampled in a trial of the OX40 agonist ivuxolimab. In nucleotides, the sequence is TGTGCCAGCAGTTTAGGGGGCCAGATGAACACTGAAGCTTTCTTT. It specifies CASSLGGQMNTEAFF.